The 31 T cell receptor beta chains reported below all come from one sample, sequenced in a study of T cells in Graves' hyperthyroidism and ophthalmopathy. Researchers took RNA transcripts and amplified the TCR beta CDR3 regions from them. The HTBI primer set drove a first-round RT-PCR of the TCR CDR3. MiXCR, run by TCRdb on the multiplex PCR reads, gives a single entry per CDR3 protein. Among 390,000 or so distinct CDR3 sequences, 14% to 15% were seen once, and the ten largest hold roughly an eighth. The sequenced sample consisted of blood. The receptor source for this set is a man between 18 and 35 years old with Graves' ophthalmopathy.

This clonotype was counted a single time. A much more abundant neighbour one base away suggests this may be a read error. V is TRBV4-1 and J is TRBJ1-6; D gene uncertain. Germline CDR1 MGHRA, CDR2 YSYEKL. V shed 1 base and J shed 9 bases, with 10 bases lying between them. The CDR3 is made up of 14 amino acids. The CDR3 nucleotides read TGCGCCAGCAGCCAAGGGGAGTGGGGTTCACCCCTCCACTTT. Its protein is CASSQGEWGSPLHF.

The chain links TRBV7-6 to TRBJ1-2; 7 bases match TRBD1. Germline V gives CDR1 SGHVS, CDR2 FNYEAQ. The CDR3 extends over 12 amino acids. The J segment lost 11 bases and the V segment lost 2 bases, leaving 5 bases of the junction unmatched. This CDR3 reads CASSLSTGAYTF. The CDR3 nucleotides read TGTGCCAGCAGCTTATCCACAGGGGCTTACACCTTC.

This clonotype was picked up many times. The rearrangement joins TRBV6-1 to TRBJ2-5; D possibly corresponds to TRBD1 (6 bases). V was pared by 6 bases and J by 4 bases, with 12 bases between. The germline gives CDR1 MNHNS, CDR2 SASEGT. This CDR3 comprises 13 residues. CDR3 in DNA: TGTGCCAGCAGACACCTAGGGGGAGAGACCCAGTACTTC. Translated: CASRHLGGETQYF.

This clonotype was counted many times. The chain links TRBV20-1 to TRBJ1-1, with D tentatively TRBD1 (6 bases). The CDR3 contains 16 residues. Germline CDR1 and CDR2: DFQATT and SNEGSKA (reference sequence). V was pared by 1 base and J by 4 bases, with 19 bases between. The CDR3 reads CSARGHGGRYRTEAFF. CDR3 bases: TGCAGTGCTAGAGGCCACGGGGGGCGGTACCGCACTGAAGCTTTCTTT.

This clonotype was observed at least ten times. The chain recombines TRBV6-6 with TRBJ2-5; D assignment may be TRBD1 or TRBD2 (6 bases each). Germline loops: CDR1 MNHNY, CDR2 SVGAGI (reference sequence). Trimming shortened V by 2 bases and J by 1 base, and 8 bases separated the two germline ends. This CDR3 comprises 14 residues. CDR3: CASSYGGGQETQYF. The CDR3 DNA reads as TGTGCCAGCAGTTACGGAGGGGGCCAAGAGACCCAGTACTTC.

This clonotype showed up just a few times. The chain carries TRBV6-1 and TRBJ2-2, with TRBD2 matching over 14 bases. V gave up 5 bases and J gave up 1 base; unmatched junction bases: 6. Germline loops: CDR1 MNHNS, CDR2 SASEGT. This CDR3 is 18 amino acids long. The CDR3 nucleotides read TGTGCCAGCAGTTACAGCGGACTAGCGGGGGGGAACACCGGGGAGCTGTTTTTT. It specifies CASSYSGLAGGNTGELFF.

This clonotype was detected a few times. V usage is TRBV7-3 and J usage is TRBJ2-2; 10 nucleotides agree with TRBD2. Germline V gene data show CDR1 as SGHTA and CDR2 as FQGTGA. V trimming: 4 bases; J trimming: 7 bases; junction bases outside the gene matches: 6. The CDR3 is made up of 15 amino acids. DNA of the CDR3: TGTGCCAGCAGCTCCAGCGGGAGGGCTGGCGGGGAGCTGTTTTTT. Its protein product is CASSSSGRAGGELFF.

This clonotype occurred many times. The V call is TRBV5-1, the J call TRBJ2-5, with D perhaps matching TRBD2 (5 bases). CDR3 length equals 14 residues. The germline V gene has CDR1 SGHRS and CDR2 YFSETQ. V lost 2 bases and J lost 6, with 14 bases in between. The CDR3 nucleotides read TGCGCCAGCAGCTTCGGGGTTCGAGGTCAGACCCAGTACTTC. Amino acid sequence: CASSFGVRGQTQYF. The whole variable domain, remainder taken from reference TRBV5-1 and TRBJ2-5, is KAGVTQTPRYLIKTRGQQVTLSCSPISGHRSVSWYQQTPGQGLQFLFEYFSETQRNKGNFPGRFSGRQFSNSRSEMNVSTLELGDSALYLCASSFGVRGQTQYFGPGTRLLVL.

This clonotype was detected many times. The gene calls are TRBV12-5 and TRBJ1-5; D may be TRBD1 (5 bases). Germline V gene lookup returns CDR1 LGHNT and CDR2 FRNRAP. The CDR3 extends over 14 amino acids. The CDR3 region is CGEIRAQGNQPQHF. The DNA of the CDR3 is TGTGGAGAAATAAGGGCACAGGGCAATCAGCCCCAGCATTTT.

This clonotype was counted many times. This chain connects TRBV11-2 to TRBJ2-7, with D perhaps TRBD1 (5 bases). V was clipped by 6 bases and J by 0 bases, with 12 bases between them. CDR3 length: 14 residues. Germline loops: CDR1 SGHAT, CDR2 FQNNGV. For the CDR3, the DNA is TGTGCCAGCAGTCCCACAGGCTTCTCCTACGAGCAGTACTTC. Residues: CASSPTGFSYEQYF.

This clonotype has ten or more counts. CDR3 residues: CSAPAMGQYF. The CDR3 DNA is TGCAGTGCTCCCGCCATGGGGCAGTATTTT. The V and J genes are TRBV20-1 and TRBJ2-3; D is unresolved. Germline V gene data show CDR1 as DFQATT and CDR2 as SNEGSKA (reference sequence). This CDR3 has 10 residues. Trimming took off 5 bases at V and 11 bases at J, with 11 bases between the two ends.

This clonotype was counted between two and nine times. This chain uses TRBV6-1 with TRBJ2-4; a weak D match, TRBD2 (5 bases). Germline CDR1 is MNHNS and CDR2 is SASEGT. V was cut by 6 bases and J by 3 bases, with 15 bases left in between. The CDR3 loop spans 15 amino acids. This chain's CDR3 is CASSSGGIGKNIQYF. CDR3 sequence (DNA): TGTGCCAGCAGCTCCGGAGGAATTGGCAAAAACATTCAGTACTTC.

This clonotype was counted many times. The rearrangement uses TRBV5-1 and TRBJ2-2; no definite D call. V was cut by 0 bases and J by 3 bases, with 6 bases left in between. Germline V gives CDR1 SGHRS, CDR2 YFSETQ. This CDR3 region has 14 residues. CDR3 loop: CASSLDTYTGELFF. DNA of the CDR3: TGCGCCAGCAGCTTGGACACCTACACCGGGGAGCTGTTTTTT. The whole variable domain, filled in from reference TRBV5-1 and TRBJ2-2, reads KAGVTQTPRYLIKTRGQQVTLSCSPISGHRSVSWYQQTPGQGLQFLFEYFSETQRNKGNFPGRFSGRQFSNSRSEMNVSTLELGDSALYLCASSLDTYTGELFFGEGSRLTVL.

This clonotype turned up a few times. The chain is built from TRBV10-3 and TRBJ1-3, with D perhaps TRBD1 (5 bases). The CDR3 loop spans 11 amino acids. The V end lost 9 bases, the J end lost 4 bases, and 7 bases lay between the germline ends. Germline V gene lookup returns CDR1 ENHRY and CDR2 SYGVKD. The CDR3 region has the DNA TGTGCCATGGGGACCGGAAACACCATATATTTT. Its translation: CAMGTGNTIYF.

The chain has TRBV6-2 or TRBV6-3 and TRBJ1-1; D remains ambiguous. This CDR3 has 12 residues. CDR1 is MNHEY and CDR2 is SVGEGT in the germline V gene. Trimming shortened V by 0 bases and J by 13 bases, and 12 bases separated the two germline ends. The CDR3 region has the DNA TGTGCCAGCAGTTACTCAGGCATGGCCCGTTTCTTT. As protein: CASSYSGMARFF.

There are a few counts of this clonotype. The chain carries TRBV10-3 and TRBJ1-1; tentative D call: TRBD1 (5 bases). V was pared by 6 bases and J by 4 bases, with 15 bases between. The germline CDR1 and CDR2 sequences are ENHRY and SYGVKD. This CDR3 comprises 14 residues. CDR3 DNA: TGTGCCATCAGAAGCCAACAGGAGTCCACTGAAGCTTTCTTT. Translated: CAIRSQQESTEAFF.

At least ten counts were recorded for this clonotype. The V and J genes are TRBV7-6 and TRBJ2-5; 8 nucleotides match TRBD2. V gave up 5 bases and J gave up 4 bases; unmatched junction bases: 6. Germline CDR1 and CDR2: SGHVS and FNYEAQ. The length of the CDR3 is 14 residues. The CDR3 DNA reads TGTGCCAGCAGCCAGCGGGGGTTGGGAGAGACCCAGTACTTC. Translated, it gives CASSQRGLGETQYF.

The chain joins TRBV30 to TRBJ2-2, with D possibly matching TRBD2 (5 bases). Trimming removed 5 bases from V and 5 bases from J, with 12 bases in between. CDR1 and CDR2 from the germline V gene are GTSNPN and SVGIG (reference sequence). The CDR3 is made up of 13 amino acids. In DNA, the CDR3 is TGTGCCTGGGCGGGCTATTCAACCGGGGAGCTGTTTTTT. Its protein is CAWAGYSTGELFF.

This clonotype has a count of ten or more. The chain has TRBV20-1 and TRBJ2-3; a possible D gene is TRBD2 (5 bases). The V end was cut by 1 base, the J end by 2 bases, with 13 bases between. The CDR3 has 15 amino acids. Germline values: CDR1 DFQATT, CDR2 SNEGSKA (reference sequence). CDR3 sequence (DNA): TGCAGTGCTAGAGGAGAGGGAAGAATCACAGATACGCAGTATTTT. Translating gives CSARGEGRITDTQYF.

This clonotype occurred many times. The V gene is TRBV6-1, the J gene TRBJ2-5, with D unresolved. CDR3 length: 13 residues. Trimming took off 10 bases at V and 2 bases at J, with 14 bases between the two ends. Germline CDR1 and CDR2: MNHNS and SASEGT. CDR3 bases: TGTGCCACAACAGTCCAGTGGCAAGAGACCCAGTACTTC. This gives the protein CATTVQWQETQYF.

Many counts were recorded for this clonotype. The rearrangement uses TRBV7-8 and TRBJ1-2, with 7 bases matching TRBD1. The germline V gene encodes CDR1 SGHVS and CDR2 FQNEAQ. CDR3 length: 14 residues. The V segment lost 6 bases and the J segment 8 bases; nucleotides outside the gene matches: 12. The CDR3 protein is CASRTLTGINGYTF. CDR3 nucleotides: TGTGCCAGCAGAACCTTGACAGGGATAAACGGCTACACCTTC.

This clonotype has a count of ten or more. The V call is TRBV5-6, the J call TRBJ1-2; D is unclear. CDR1 is SGHDT, CDR2 YYEEEE, per germline. The CDR3 loop spans 12 amino acids. The V end was cut by 4 bases, the J end by 2 bases, with 6 bases between. The DNA for the CDR3 is TGTGCCAGCAGCACCCAAAACTATGGCTACACCTTC. It encodes CASSTQNYGYTF.

This clonotype was seen ten or more times. The chain joins TRBV6-5 to TRBJ2-7; D uncertain. With 2 bases removed from V and 3 bases from J, the gap between germline ends came to 17 bases. Germline-derived CDR1 and CDR2 are MNHEY and SVGAGI. The CDR3 contains 16 residues. CDR3 protein: CASSYQNRFPGYEQYF. The CDR3, as DNA: TGTGCCAGCAGTTACCAAAATCGATTTCCCGGCTACGAGCAGTACTTC.

This clonotype was counted at least ten times. The V call is TRBV27, the J call TRBJ2-7; 9 bases match TRBD1. With 6 bases clipped from V and 2 bases from J, the junction kept 5 bases outside the gene matches. The CDR3 is 14 residues long. Germline CDR1 is MNHEY and CDR2 is SMNVEV (reference sequence). The CDR3 sequence: CASRKTGGAYEQYF. The DNA for the CDR3 is TGTGCCAGCAGGAAGACAGGGGGTGCCTACGAGCAGTACTTC.

This clonotype was picked up a small number of times. This chain uses TRBV19 with TRBJ2-4, with 9 nucleotides matching TRBD1. Germline-derived CDR1 and CDR2 are LNHDA and SQIVND (reference sequence). Germline trimming cut 6 bases from V and 8 bases from J; bases unmatched to any gene: 11. The CDR3 covers 15 residues. CDR3 sequence (DNA): TGTGCCAGTAGACCGGGACAGGGTAATTTGCACATTCAGTACTTC. It yields the protein CASRPGQGNLHIQYF.

In the case of this clonotype: This clone may be a read error of a much larger clone one base away. The genes are TRBV29-1 and TRBJ2-7, with D maybe TRBD1 (8 bases). CDR1 and CDR2 (germline): SQVTM, ANQGSEA. The CDR3 is 14 residues long. With 3 bases removed from V and 7 bases from J, the gap between germline ends came to 19 bases. CDR3 nucleotides: TGCAGCGTTGATCGGCGAACAGGGGGGGGTGAGCAGTACTTC. It is translated as CSVDRRTGGGEQYF.

This clonotype was seen at least ten times. This chain uses TRBV29-1 with TRBJ2-1; tentative D call: TRBD2 (5 bases). V was pared by 6 bases and J by 5 bases, with 11 bases between. This CDR3 spans 12 amino acids. Looked up from germline, CDR1 is SQVTM and CDR2 is ANQGSEA. In nucleotides, the CDR3 is TGCAGCGTGTGGACTTTACACAATGAGCAGTTCTTC. Its translation is CSVWTLHNEQFF.

The sample holds many counts of this clonotype. This chain connects TRBV12-5 to TRBJ2-5; D might be TRBD1 (5 bases). There are 14 residues in the CDR3. Trimming shortened V by 7 bases and J by 1 base, and 13 bases separated the two germline ends. Germline CDR1 LGHNT, CDR2 FRNRAP. Here the CDR3 reads CASAQGSTQETQYF. In DNA form, the CDR3 reads TGTGCTAGTGCTCAGGGTAGTACCCAAGAGACCCAGTACTTC.

The chain recombines TRBV19 with TRBJ1-5, with D hard to call. CDR1 and CDR2 (germline): LNHDA, SQIVND (reference sequence). This CDR3 region has 15 residues. V was pared by 1 base and J by 3 bases, with 10 bases between. The CDR3 is CASSIVRQDNQPQHF. The CDR3 DNA is TGTGCCAGTAGTATAGTTCGTCAGGACAATCAGCCCCAGCATTTT.

This clonotype was detected many times. V is TRBV7-8 and J is TRBJ2-1, with D possibly being TRBD2 (6 bases). CDR3 length: 15 residues. The V gene lost 5 bases and the J gene lost 7 bases, with 18 bases spanning the gap. Per the germline V gene, CDR1 is SGHVS and CDR2 is FQNEAQ. CDR3: CASSAPSGSHNEQFF. CDR3 DNA: TGTGCCAGCAGCGCCCCGTCCGGGAGTCATAATGAGCAGTTCTTC.

This clonotype was counted ten times or more. V is TRBV4-1 and J is TRBJ2-5; D is ambiguous. Trimming shortened V by 4 bases and J by 7 bases, and 13 bases separated the two germline ends. The germline V gene has CDR1 MGHRA and CDR2 YSYEKL. CDR3 length equals 13 residues. The CDR3 region has the DNA TGCGCCAGCAGCCGGGCGGAGCTTGCGACCCAGTACTTC. This encodes CASSRAELATQYF.